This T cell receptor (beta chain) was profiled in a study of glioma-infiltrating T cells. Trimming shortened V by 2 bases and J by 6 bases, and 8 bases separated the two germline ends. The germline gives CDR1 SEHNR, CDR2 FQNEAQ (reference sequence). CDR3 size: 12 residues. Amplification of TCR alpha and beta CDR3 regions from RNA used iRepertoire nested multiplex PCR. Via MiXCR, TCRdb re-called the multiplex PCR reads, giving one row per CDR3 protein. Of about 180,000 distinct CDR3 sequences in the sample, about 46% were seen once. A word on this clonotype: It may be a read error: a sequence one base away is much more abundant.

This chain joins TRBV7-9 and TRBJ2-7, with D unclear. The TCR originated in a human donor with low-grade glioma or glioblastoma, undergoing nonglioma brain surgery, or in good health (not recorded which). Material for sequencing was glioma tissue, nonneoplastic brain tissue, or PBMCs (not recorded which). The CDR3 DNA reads TGTGCCAGCAGCTTAATCATCAGCGAGCAGTACTTC. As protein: CASSLIISEQYF.